A single sample gave rise to the 25 T cell receptor beta chains below, sequenced in a study of cytomegalovirus exposure and HLA in healthy donors. The PCR used 60 Vbeta and 13 Jbeta primers. The repertoire was sequenced with immunoSEQ multiplex PCR; TCRdb's copy has only in-frame clones and lacks some. Here the sample spans some 100,000 clones, 75% to 85% being singletons. Sequences were obtained from PBMCs. These receptor sequences come from a woman aged 18-29 years in good health and CMV-seronegative.

The chain joins TRBV2 to TRBJ2-7; TRBD1 aligns across 8 bases. After removal of 3 bases from V and 2 bases from J, the junction contained 3 bases not matched to a gene. This CDR3 region has 14 residues. Germline V gene sequence: CDR1 SNHLY, CDR2 FYNNEI. Here the CDR3 reads CASSEDRAAYEQYF. DNA for the CDR3: TGTGCCAGCAGTGAGGACAGGGCCGCCTACGAGCAGTACTTC.

CDR3: CASSVMSSGGYEQYF. The CDR3 DNA follows: TGTGCCAGCAGTGTAATGTCTAGCGGCGGGTACGAGCAGTACTTC. The chain links TRBV25-1 to TRBJ2-7, with TRBD2 identical over 7 bases. The V and J ends lost 4 bases and 4 bases, in that order; junction bases with no gene match: 10. The CDR3 sequence is 15 residues long. From germline, CDR1 is MGHDK and CDR2 SYGVNS.

The V call is TRBV7-9, the J call TRBJ1-5; 7 bases are shared with TRBD1. The germline V gene encodes CDR1 SEHNR and CDR2 FQNEAQ (reference sequence). This CDR3 is 14 amino acids long. J lost 4 bases, V lost 5 bases, and 5 bases had no gene match. In nucleotides, the CDR3 is TGTGCCAGCAGCCATCCGGGACAGAATCAGCCCCAGCATTTT. Translating gives CASSHPGQNQPQHF.

The J gene is TRBJ2-3, the V gene TRBV7-8; tentatively, D is TRBD2 (5 bases). The CDR3 has 15 amino acids. Per the germline V gene, CDR1 is SGHVS and CDR2 is FQNEAQ. V lost 6 bases to trimming and J lost 0 bases, with 13 bases between them. The CDR3 protein is CASRPQRTSTDTQYF. CDR3 sequence (DNA): TGTGCCAGCAGGCCACAGCGGACTAGCACAGATACGCAGTATTTT.

The chain is built from TRBV10-3 and TRBJ2-7; D may be TRBD2 (6 bases). The CDR3 has 15 residues. Trimming removed 0 bases from V and 0 bases from J, with 9 bases in between. Germline V CDR1 and CDR2: ENHRY, SYGVKD. The CDR3: CAISESGGSSYEQYF. In nucleotides, the CDR3 is TGTGCCATCAGTGAGTCCGGAGGGAGCTCCTACGAGCAGTACTTC.

Only a few counts were recorded for this clone. CDR3 nucleotide sequence: TGCGCCAGCAGCCAAGTTTTCGGGGGGACTAATGAAAAACTGTTTTTT. It translates to CASSQVFGGTNEKLFF. The rearrangement links TRBV4-3 to TRBJ1-4; D might be TRBD1 (5 bases). CDR3 length: 16 residues. V was clipped by 1 base and J by 2 bases, with 11 bases between them. Germline V CDR1 and CDR2: LGHNA, YSLEER.

The CDR3 protein is CASSQTTSGTDTQYF. CDR3 coding DNA: TGTGCCAGCAGCCAGACGACTAGCGGCACAGATACGCAGTATTTT. The genes are TRBV7-2 and TRBJ2-3; TRBD2 aligns across 8 bases. CDR3 length: 15 residues. Trimming took 5 bases from V and 1 from J; bases not matched to a gene: 5. In germline, CDR1 is SGHTA, CDR2 FQGNSA.

The chain combines TRBV10-1 with TRBJ2-4; D is possibly TRBD2 (6 bases). V dropped 10 bases and J dropped 0 bases, with 13 bases sitting between them. CDR3 length equals 14 residues. In germline, CDR1 is WNHNN, CDR2 SYGVQD (reference sequence). CDR3 amino acids: CANPPGVAKNIQYF. CDR3 sequence (DNA): TGCGCCAACCCACCGGGGGTAGCCAAAAACATTCAGTACTTC.

This chain uses TRBV4-3 with TRBJ2-3; D possibly corresponds to TRBD2 (6 bases). Trimming cost V 3 bases and J 4 bases, with 17 bases left between them. CDR1 is LGHNA and CDR2 is YSLEER in the germline V gene. The CDR3 is 16 residues long. CDR3 coding DNA: TGCGCCAGCAGCCAGGCCCAGGGTAGCGGAGCAGATACGCAGTATTTT. Amino acids: CASSQAQGSGADTQYF.

The rearrangement joins TRBV11-2 to TRBJ2-7, with D unresolved. The length of the CDR3 is 12 residues. Germline V gene lookup returns CDR1 SGHAT and CDR2 FQNNGV. The V and J ends lost 3 bases and 1 base respectively, with 4 bases between them. CDR3: CASSFVSYEQYF. As DNA, the CDR3 is TGTGCCAGCAGCTTCGTTTCCTACGAGCAGTACTTC.

The CDR3 here is CASSIQVPGELFF. The CDR3 DNA is TGTGCCAGCAGCATACAGGTCCCCGGGGAGCTGTTTTTT. The chain combines TRBV7-2 with TRBJ2-2; possibly TRBD1 for D (5 bases). Trimming removed 5 bases at V and 6 bases at J, with 10 bases between. This CDR3 is 13 amino acids long. Germline CDR1 is SGHTA and CDR2 is FQGNSA. The variable domain in full, completed from reference TRBV7-2 and TRBJ2-2, reads GAGVSQSPSNKVTEKGKDVELRCDPISGHTALYWYRQSLGQGLEFLIYFQGNSAPDKSGLPSDRFSAERTGGSVSTLTIQRTQQEDSAVYLCASSIQVPGELFFGEGSRLTVL.

The chain is built from TRBV7-2 and TRBJ1-2; maybe TRBD1 (5 bases). V lost 3 bases and J lost 1, with 15 bases in between. This CDR3 is built from 16 residues. CDR1 SGHTA and CDR2 FQGNSA come from the germline V gene. The CDR3, as DNA: TGTGCCAGCAGCTTCCCCCACGTGGGGGGTAACTATGGCTACACCTTC. Translating it yields CASSFPHVGGNYGYTF.

The chain combines TRBV7-9 with TRBJ2-1; a possible D gene is TRBD2 (7 bases). CDR1 SEHNR and CDR2 FQNEAQ come from the germline V gene (reference sequence). The CDR3 contains 15 residues. With 6 bases removed from V and 4 bases from J, the gap between germline ends came to 16 bases. The CDR3 region has the DNA TGTGCCAGCAGGGGGGCGGGGGATAGTTACAATGAGCAGTTCTTC. Translating gives CASRGAGDSYNEQFF.

The rearrangement joins TRBV2 to TRBJ1-1; 10 bases fit TRBD1. The CDR3 consists of 14 residues. Germline values: CDR1 SNHLY, CDR2 FYNNEI. With 6 bases clipped from V and 5 bases from J, the junction kept 6 bases outside the gene matches. CDR3 DNA sequence: TGTGCCAGCAGGCGGACAGGGGGGGGGACTGAAGCTTTCTTT. Translating it yields CASRRTGGGTEAFF.

The rearrangement joins TRBV7-9 to TRBJ1-2, with 9 bases fitting TRBD1. The V segment lost 3 bases and the J segment 5 bases; nucleotides outside the gene matches: 4. Germline loops: CDR1 SEHNR, CDR2 FQNEAQ (reference sequence). The CDR3 runs 14 residues. DNA for the CDR3: TGTGCCAGCAGCTTTGCGGGACAGGGTTATGGCTACACCTTC. Translated: CASSFAGQGYGYTF.

This chain links TRBV7-9 with TRBJ1-5; TRBD1 aligns across 7 bases. The V gene end was trimmed by 4 bases and the J gene end by 2 bases; junction bases not matched to a gene: 11. The CDR3 consists of 17 residues. Germline CDR1 SEHNR, CDR2 FQNEAQ (reference sequence). For the CDR3, the DNA is TGTGCCAGCAGCTCAAATACGACAGGGTTTGGCAATCAGCCCCAGCATTTT. It codes for CASSSNTTGFGNQPQHF.

The chain uses TRBV13 and TRBJ2-2, with a possible D match to TRBD2 (6 bases). Germline V gene lookup returns CDR1 PRHDT and CDR2 FYEKMQ (reference sequence). The CDR3 covers 13 residues. V lost 3 bases, J lost 5 bases, and 7 bases lay in between. The CDR3 nucleotides read TGTGCCAGCAGCTTGGGGGGAACCGGGGAGCTGTTTTTT. Its protein product is CASSLGGTGELFF. The whole variable domain, remainder taken from reference TRBV13 and TRBJ2-2, is AAGVIQSPRHLIKEKRETATLKCYPIPRHDTVYWYQQGPGQDPQFLISFYEKMQSDKGSIPDRFSAQQFSDYHSELNMSSLELGDSALYFCASSLGGTGELFFGEGSRLTVL.

This clone came up once. CDR3 nucleotide sequence: TGTGCCAGCAGGGAGCCCCGGGGGAATTACCAAGAGACCCAGTACTTC. It encodes CASREPRGNYQETQYF. The chain is built from TRBV2 and TRBJ2-5, with D tentatively TRBD2 (6 bases). There are 16 residues in the CDR3. Between the trimmed V and J ends, which lost 6 bases and 0 bases, there was a span of 17 bases. The germline gives CDR1 SNHLY, CDR2 FYNNEI.

The CDR3 nucleotides read TGTGCCAGCAGTGTAACCCGGGACAACTCCTACGAGCAGTACTTC. Its translation: CASSVTRDNSYEQYF. This rearrangement joins TRBV6-1 to TRBJ2-7; a possible D gene is TRBD1 (6 bases). From germline, CDR1 is MNHNS and CDR2 SASEGT. The ends were cut back, 4 bases at V and 0 bases at J, with 13 bases in the middle. The CDR3 runs 15 residues.

This chain uses TRBV19 with TRBJ2-1; the match to TRBD2 covers 13 bases. The germline V gene has CDR1 LNHDA and CDR2 SQIVND (reference sequence). The CDR3 is 18 amino acids. V lost 4 bases to trimming and J lost 3 bases; unmatched junction nucleotides: 9. This chain's CDR3 is CASSRTSGRSYVYNEQFF. The CDR3 DNA reads TGTGCCAGTAGTAGGACTAGCGGGAGAAGTTACGTCTACAATGAGCAGTTCTTC.

The chain links TRBV19 to TRBJ2-7, with 9 bases fitting TRBD1. This CDR3 comprises 15 residues. V gave up 4 bases and J gave up 3 bases; unmatched junction bases: 7. Germline values: CDR1 LNHDA, CDR2 SQIVND (reference sequence). The CDR3 region has the DNA TGTGCCAGTAGTACCCCGGGACAGGGACTCTACGAGCAGTACTTC. Its protein is CASSTPGQGLYEQYF.

This chain connects TRBV9 to TRBJ1-2, with 9 bases lining up with TRBD1. Germline CDR1 is SGDLS and CDR2 is YYNGEE. Germline trimming cut 4 bases from V and 5 bases from J; bases unmatched to any gene: 9. The CDR3 runs to 15 residues. CDR3 sequence (DNA): TGTGCCAGCAGCCCCGGGACAGGGTACGGGTATGGCTACACCTTC. The encoded protein is CASSPGTGYGYGYTF.

The rearrangement links TRBV7-8 to TRBJ2-1; 9 bases are a match to TRBD1. V shed 5 bases and J 12 bases; nucleotides not matched to a gene: 8. The germline gives CDR1 SGHVS, CDR2 FQNEAQ. The CDR3 has 13 amino acids. The CDR3 DNA reads as TGTGCCAGCAGCAAAGTACAGGGGGCTTGGCAGTTCTTC. Its translation is CASSKVQGAWQFF.

This clone has a single count. In the same sample, other DNA sequences code for this CDR3. The rearrangement links TRBV5-6 to TRBJ2-1; D remains unclear. Germline loops: CDR1 SGHDT, CDR2 YYEEEE. The CDR3 has 16 residues. Trimming removed 4 bases from V and 2 bases from J, with 16 bases in between. CDR3 residues: CASSQLLVAAYNEQFF. The CDR3 DNA is TGTGCCAGCAGCCAACTTTTGGTTGCCGCCTACAATGAGCAGTTCTTC.

V is TRBV28 and J is TRBJ2-1; tentative D call: TRBD2 (5 bases). V lost 2 bases, J lost 5 bases, and 10 bases lay in between. There are 14 residues in the CDR3. CDR1 MDHEN and CDR2 SYDVKM come from the germline V gene. The DNA of the CDR3 is TGTGCCAGCAGTTTAATAGCCGGGAACAATGAGCAGTTCTTC. Amino acid sequence: CASSLIAGNNEQFF.